A selection of T cell receptor beta chains follows, all from one sample in a study of neoadjuvant anti-PD-1 for oral cavity cancer. The table came from immunoSEQ multiplex PCR; TCRdb's copy has only in-frame clones and leaves some out. The sample lists 55,000 to 80,000 clones; less than 90% were seen once. The sequencing used PBMCs, collected after nivolumab (anti-PD-1) treatment. Receptors originate from a person aged 40 to 85 with oral cavity squamous cell carcinoma. Both conserved end residues are part of each CDR3. D genes are given only for firm matches. The size of a clone is reported for some rows only, either as once, few or many, or as a class for expanded clones.

D,V,J,size,DNA,CDR3
TRBD2,TRBV19,TRBJ2-1,.,TGTGCCAGTAGTATTCTTCGCGGGACTAGCGAAAAGCAGTTCTTC,CASSILRGTSEKQFF
TRBD1,TRBV11-2,TRBJ2-7,.,TGTGCCAGCAGCTTAGCCTTAGGGACAGGGGTGAACGAGCAGTACTTC,CASSLALGTGVNEQYF
.,TRBV2,TRBJ1-1,.,TGTGCCAGCAGTGATGGTCTGAACACTGAAGCTTTCTTT,CASSDGLNTEAFF
TRBD1,TRBV27,TRBJ1-6,.,TGTGCCAGCAGTTTATCGACGGGACAGGGTCCACCCCTCCACTTT,CASSLSTGQGPPLHF
.,TRBV7-9,TRBJ1-4,once,TGTGCCAGCACCCGGACAGCGGGAGGAGAAAAACTGTTTTTT,CASTRTAGGEKLFF
TRBD1,TRBV27,TRBJ1-1,.,TGTGCCAGCAGTTCGACAGGGGGCGCTTTTGTAGACACTGAAGCTTTCTTT,CASSSTGGAFVDTEAFF
.,TRBV19,TRBJ2-3,.,TGTGCCAGTATGGAAACAGGGCGTTACACAGATACGCAGTATTTT,CASMETGRYTDTQYF
TRBD1,TRBV5-4,TRBJ1-1,.,TGTGCCAGCAGCGGCCGGGACAGGGTCCCCACTGAAGCTTTCTTT,CASSGRDRVPTEAFF
TRBD1,TRBV9,TRBJ2-2,once,TGTGCCAGCAGCGGGACAGGGCACCCCGGGGAGCTGTTTTTT,CASSGTGHPGELFF
.,TRBV11-2,TRBJ1-2,.,TGTGCCAGCAGCTTAGTACTTGGACAGCCCCATGGCTACACCTTC,CASSLVLGQPHGYTF
.,TRBV4-1,TRBJ2-5,.,TGCGCCAGCAGCCAAATTCCGGGACTTGCCCAAGAGACCCAGTACTTC,CASSQIPGLAQETQYF
.,TRBV21-1,TRBJ2-7,.,TGTGCCAGCAGCACCAGGGGGGACAGCTTCTACGAGCAGTACTTC,CASSTRGDSFYEQYF
TRBD1,TRBV10-2,TRBJ2-7,.,TGCGCCAGCACGACAGGGTTCTACGAGCAGTACTTC,CASTTGFYEQYF
.,TRBV5-8,TRBJ2-7,.,TGTGCCAGCAGCTTGTTGCTAGCCCCCTACGAGCAGTACTTC,CASSLLLAPYEQYF
.,TRBV28,TRBJ2-7,.,TGTGCCAGCACCCTCCAGGGCAGGGTGAGGGTCGAGCAGTACTTC,CASTLQGRVRVEQYF
TRBD2,TRBV7-2,TRBJ2-2,.,TGTGCCAGCAGCTTAGCCGGGGGACTAGCGGCGGGCACCGGGGAGCTGTTTTTT,CASSLAGGLAAGTGELFF
.,TRBV27,TRBJ2-7,.,TGTGCCAGCAGTTTATATGGTACAGCAGCCTACGAGCAGTACTTC,CASSLYGTAAYEQYF
.,TRBV5-1,TRBJ2-3,.,TGCGCCAGCAGCAAGGGACTGACAGATACGCAGTATTTT,CASSKGLTDTQYF
.,TRBV7-8,TRBJ2-4,few,TGTGCCAGCAGCTTAGCGTACCGATTAGCCAAAAACATTCAGTACTTC,CASSLAYRLAKNIQYF
.,TRBV15,TRBJ1-4,.,TGTGCCACCAGCAGAAGGGGAAGGGATGAAAAACTGTTTTTT,CATSRRGRDEKLFF
.,TRBV5-1,TRBJ1-1,.,TGCGCCAGCAACCCGGGAGGCGGAGGGAACACTGAAGCTTTCTTT,CASNPGGGGNTEAFF
TRBD2,TRBV4-1,TRBJ2-5,.,TGCGCCAGCAGCCAGAGACTAGCGGGCCTCCAAGAGACCCAGTACTTC,CASSQRLAGLQETQYF
.,TRBV9,TRBJ1-6,.,TGTGCCAGCAGCGAAATAGGGGGGGGCCAGAATAATTCACCCCTCCACTTT,CASSEIGGGQNNSPLHF
.,TRBV10-3,TRBJ1-1,.,TGTGCCATCAGTGACCCAGGGGTGAACACTGAAGCTTTCTTT,CAISDPGVNTEAFF
TRBD1,TRBV4-1,TRBJ2-4,.,TGCGCCAGCAGCACCCCGGGACAGGGACGAGCCAAAAACATTCAGTACTTC,CASSTPGQGRAKNIQYF
.,TRBV27,TRBJ1-5,.,TGTGCCAGCAGTTTATCGGGCCTTCCTGTGGCCCAGCATTTT,CASSLSGLPVAQHF
TRBD1,TRBV5-5,TRBJ1-6,.,TGTGCCAGCAGGGAGGGACAGAGGTCGGCGATCTATAATTCACCCCTCCACTTT,CASREGQRSAIYNSPLHF
.,TRBV27,TRBJ1-5,.,TGTGCCAGCAAGCGGGGCGGGACTTATAGCAATCAGCCCCAGCATTTT,CASKRGGTYSNQPQHF
.,TRBV6-1,TRBJ1-5,.,TGTGCCAGCACTTGGTTCAATCAGCCCCAGCATTTT,CASTWFNQPQHF
TRBD1,TRBV6-5,TRBJ2-2,.,TGTGCCAGCAGTTACTCCAGCCAGGGGGCTTCCGGGGAGCTGTTTTTT,CASSYSSQGASGELFF
TRBD2,TRBV4-1,TRBJ2-5,once,TGCGCCAGCAGCCAAGGTGAACTAGCGGGGGGGGAACACCAAGAGACCCAGTACTTC,CASSQGELAGGEHQETQYF
TRBD1,TRBV19,TRBJ1-6,.,TGTGCCAGTAGTAGAGGCTCCGGACAGGGTCTCTATAATTCACCCCTCCACTTT,CASSRGSGQGLYNSPLHF
TRBD2,TRBV30,TRBJ2-5,few,TGTGCCTGGAGTGACCTAGCGGTTCAAGAGACCCAGTACTTC,CAWSDLAVQETQYF
.,TRBV7-9,TRBJ2-7,.,TGTGCCATCCCCCGTACAGGGCAGTTCGGCGAGCAGTACTTC,CAIPRTGQFGEQYF
.,TRBV5-4,TRBJ1-6,.,TGTGCCAGCAGCTTGGTCGGGGGGAATAATTCCCCCCTCCACTTT,CASSLVGGNNSPLHF
.,TRBV25-1,TRBJ2-7,.,TGTGCCAGCAGGTATGTAGGTGAGCAGTACTTC,CASRYVGEQYF
.,TRBV19,TRBJ2-3,.,TGTGCCAGTAGTATTAGGGATACGCAGTATTTT,CASSIRDTQYF
.,TRBV7-9,TRBJ1-1,.,TGTGCCAGCAGCTACCTCGGGAGGGACACTGAAGCTTTCTTT,CASSYLGRDTEAFF